This T cell receptor beta chain was recorded in a study of CD8 T cells in ankylosing spondylitis. Study conclusions and caveats: It was reported that disease-linked clones were significantly enriched in matched ankylosing spondylitis synovial fluid. Fewer than ten highly homologous variants made up a TCR beta motif that seemed to typify ankylosing spondylitis blood. Existing reports had already noted some motif variants in reactive arthritis synovial fluid and blood.

As the method for making TCR beta libraries, quantitative 5'-RACE with molecular barcodes was used. TCRdb reanalysed the 5' RACE reads using MiXCR and keeps one entry per CDR3 protein. The data show approximately 200,000 distinct CDR3 sequences, about 13% seen once. V lost 5 bases to trimming and J lost 3 bases; unmatched junction nucleotides: 10. Germline CDR1 SGHRS, CDR2 YFSETQ. The CDR3 length is 16 residues. This clonotype was seen more than once but under ten times. What it binds is not known. The V and J genes are TRBV5-1 and TRBJ2-1; TRBD1 agrees at 8 bases. The clonotype was recovered from a male donor with ankylosing spondylitis or in good health (not recorded which). Sequencing was performed on blood, either unsorted or a sorted T cell fraction (not recorded which). Here the CDR3 DNA reads TGCGCCAGCAGATTGATCGCTGGACAGGGCTACAATGAGCAGTTCTTC. Amino acid sequence: CASRLIAGQGYNEQFF.